The 28 T cell receptor beta chains presented below share a single source sample, sequenced in a study of blood T cell repertoires in COVID-19. Libraries were prepared by immunoSEQ multiplex PCR; TCRdb keeps only in-frame clonotypes and omits some of them. The repertoire holds 90,000 to 100,000 clones, with 82% as singletons. The specimen was peripheral blood. The receptors shown here come from a man aged 80 or over with acute or convalescent COVID-19.

This clone has ten or more counts. The chain links TRBV9 to TRBJ2-5, with D maybe TRBD2 (5 bases). Per germline, CDR1 SGDLS and CDR2 YYNGEE. The CDR3 is 15 amino acids. V shed 0 bases and J shed 7 bases, with 16 bases lying between them. Written as DNA, the CDR3 is TGTGCCAGCAGCGTAGATTGGGCTAGTGCGGGGACCCAGTACTTC. Its translation: CASSVDWASAGTQYF.

This clone came up a few times. V and J are TRBV28 and TRBJ1-5; TRBD1 is a possible D gene (6 bases). The V end was cut by 5 bases, the J end by 6 bases, with 26 bases between. The germline CDR1 and CDR2 sequences are MDHEN and SYDVKM. The CDR3 runs 18 residues. As DNA, the CDR3 is TGTGCCAGCAGTGACCGCAGGGGAACGAGTCCTTCCGCTCAGCCCCAGCATTTT. Residues: CASSDRRGTSPSAQPQHF. Filled out from reference TRBV28 and TRBJ1-5, the complete variable domain reads DVKVTQSSRYLVKRTGEKVFLECVQDMDHENMFWYRQDPGLGLRLIYFSYDVKMKEKGDIPEGYSVSREKKERFSLILESASTNQTSMYLCASSDRRGTSPSAQPQHFGDGTRLSIL.

The J gene is TRBJ2-7, the V gene TRBV13; 12 bases align to TRBD2. Germline V CDR1 and CDR2: PRHDT, FYEKMQ (reference sequence). This CDR3 contains 19 residues. With 1 base clipped from V and 2 bases from J, the junction kept 12 bases outside the gene matches. The CDR3 nucleotides are TGTGCCAGCAGCTTAGCTAGGACGACTAGCGGGGGTCTCGCCTACGAGCAGTACTTC. Its protein is CASSLARTTSGGLAYEQYF. The full variable domain, in which reference TRBV13 and TRBJ2-7 provide the parts outside the CDR3, is AAGVIQSPRHLIKEKRETATLKCYPIPRHDTVYWYQQGPGQDPQFLISFYEKMQSDKGSIPDRFSAQQFSDYHSELNMSSLELGDSALYFCASSLARTTSGGLAYEQYFGPGTRLTVT.

CDR3 coding DNA: TGTGCCAGCAGCCCGGGACAGTACTATGGCTACACCTTC. Its translation: CASSPGQYYGYTF. The genes are TRBV7-2 and TRBJ1-2, with 7 nucleotides matching TRBD1. J lost 3 bases, V lost 5 bases, and 3 bases had no gene match. Looked up from germline, CDR1 is SGHTA and CDR2 is FQGNSA. CDR3 length equals 13 residues.

This clone was counted a few times. The chain uses TRBV7-9 and TRBJ1-6; 10 nucleotides line up with TRBD1. Germline assignment: CDR1 SEHNR and CDR2 FQNEAQ (reference sequence). V lost 8 bases, J lost 10 bases, and 11 bases stayed unmatched. The CDR3 is 15 residues long. The CDR3, as DNA: TGTGCCAGCGGAACCCTATTGACAGGGGGCTCACCCCTCCACTTT. Its translation is CASGTLLTGGSPLHF.

The J gene is TRBJ2-2, the V gene TRBV5-1, with 9 bases fitting TRBD1. V lost 0 bases and J lost 5; bases outside the gene matches: 2. This CDR3 is 15 amino acids long. CDR1 and CDR2 (germline): SGHRS, YFSETQ. The CDR3 DNA is TGCGCCAGCAGCTTGGTACAGGGGGCAACCGGGGAGCTGTTTTTT. It encodes CASSLVQGATGELFF.

The DNA of the CDR3 is TGTGCCAGAAGCTTAGTGGGCGGCCGGGGGGAGACCCAGTACTTC. It specifies CARSLVGGRGETQYF. The rearrangement uses TRBV7-5 and TRBJ2-5; TRBD2 is the table's D call, not checked against the DNA. TRBV7-5 is a documented pseudogene. The CDR3 loop spans 15 amino acids.

This clone was detected a few times. The J gene is TRBJ1-2, the V gene TRBV27, with 10 bases fitting TRBD1. CDR1 and CDR2 (germline): MNHEY, SMNVEV (reference sequence). This CDR3 region has 14 residues. The trim removed 2 bases at V and 7 bases at J, leaving 4 bases unmatched. The chain's CDR3 is CASSLAGTGAGYTF. CDR3 sequence (DNA): TGTGCCAGCAGTTTAGCGGGGACAGGGGCTGGCTACACCTTC.

The CDR3 nucleotides read TGCAGTGCTGGACAGGGAGGCGGCTACACCTTC. Translated, it gives CSAGQGGGYTF. V usage is TRBV20-1 and J usage is TRBJ1-2; 8 bases line up with TRBD1. V was clipped by 5 bases and J by 8 bases; unmatched bases: 4. The CDR3 spans 11 residues. The V gene's germline CDR1 is DFQATT and CDR2 SNEGSKA (reference sequence).

V is TRBV2 and J is TRBJ1-1; D remains unclear. The CDR3 sequence is 13 residues long. Germline values: CDR1 SNHLY, CDR2 FYNNEI. Trimming left V 3 bases short and J 5 bases short, with 10 bases between. CDR3 nucleotides: TGTGCCAGCAGTGATTTGGAGGTTACTGAAGCTTTCTTT. Its protein product is CASSDLEVTEAFF.

V usage is TRBV30 and J usage is TRBJ1-4, with a weak D call TRBD1 (6 bases). CDR1 is GTSNPN and CDR2 is SVGIG in the germline V gene (reference sequence). This CDR3 region has 14 residues. The germline V and J ends were trimmed by 5 bases and 0 bases, with 10 bases remaining between them. The chain's CDR3 is CAWGSGATNEKLFF. The CDR3 DNA is TGTGCCTGGGGTTCAGGGGCAACTAATGAAAAACTGTTTTTT.

The V and J genes are TRBV28 and TRBJ1-5, with a weak D call TRBD1 (6 bases). V lost 6 bases and J lost 3, with 15 bases in between. CDR3 size: 15 residues. CDR1 MDHEN and CDR2 SYDVKM come from the germline V gene. The CDR3 loop reads CASSRRRGNNQPQHF. The CDR3 DNA reads TGTGCCAGCAGCCGTCGCAGGGGAAACAATCAGCCCCAGCATTTT.

This chain connects TRBV18 to TRBJ1-1; D call uncertain. The CDR3 is made up of 15 amino acids. CDR1 and CDR2 from the germline V gene are KGHSH and LQKENI. Trimming pared 3 bases from V and 1 base from J, leaving 12 bases between. This chain's CDR3 is CASSPSGKGNTEAFF. DNA of the CDR3: TGTGCCAGCTCACCGTCGGGGAAAGGGAACACTGAAGCTTTCTTT.

For the CDR3, the DNA is TGTGCCAGCAGACTGGGACTAGCGGGAGGAAAGACCCAGTACTTC. Translation: CASRLGLAGGKTQYF. The chain carries TRBV7-2 and TRBJ2-5, with 15 bases fitting TRBD2. V shed 6 bases and J 6 bases; nucleotides not matched to a gene: 5. The CDR3 is made up of 15 amino acids. Germline assignment: CDR1 SGHTA and CDR2 FQGNSA.

The V call is TRBV27, the J call TRBJ2-7; D is possibly TRBD2 (6 bases). The V end lost 11 bases, the J end lost 0 bases, and 26 bases lay between the germline ends. Germline V gene sequence: CDR1 MNHEY, CDR2 SMNVEV (reference sequence). The CDR3 is 17 amino acids. CDR3 residues: CASRDSYGGRSSYEQYF. Here the CDR3 DNA reads TGTGCCTCCAGGGACTCCTATGGGGGTAGGAGCTCCTACGAGCAGTACTTC.

To note about this clone: One end of the junction fails to match germline, which may point to a read error. The gene calls are TRBV5-1 and TRBJ2-5, with D perhaps assigned TRBD1 or TRBD2 (5 bases each). The germline V gene has CDR1 SGHRS and CDR2 YFSETQ. There are 15 residues in the CDR3. The CDR3: CASTLGDAREETQYF. The DNA for the CDR3 is TGCGCCAGCACCTTGGGGGATGCCAGGGAAGAGACCCAGTACTTC.

This sequence joins TRBV19 and TRBJ2-5; D is ambiguous. Germline CDR1 reads LNHDA; CDR2 reads SQIVND (reference sequence). The CDR3 runs to 14 residues. V lost 3 bases, J lost 3 bases, and 11 bases lay in between. Written as DNA, the CDR3 is TGTGCCAGTAGTATTTCCGTATTTAAAGAGACCCAGTACTTC. Residues: CASSISVFKETQYF.

This clone is a singleton in its sample. The chain uses TRBV18 and TRBJ2-2; TRBD1 agrees at 7 bases. The junction had 7 bases not matched to a gene; V was cut back by 3 bases and J by 3 bases. This CDR3 spans 16 amino acids. Germline CDR1 is KGHSH and CDR2 is LQKENI. CDR3 residues: CASSPPTGHDTGELFF. The CDR3 DNA reads TGTGCCAGCTCACCCCCGACAGGGCATGACACCGGGGAGCTGTTTTTT.

The V call is TRBV19, the J call TRBJ1-2; the D gene is possibly TRBD1 (6 bases). Germline V gene sequence: CDR1 LNHDA, CDR2 SQIVND (reference sequence). This CDR3 spans 13 amino acids. V was pared by 8 bases and J by 5 bases, with 15 bases between. Here the CDR3 DNA reads TGTGCCAGTTCCCTTGGGACAAATTATGGCTACACCTTC. Protein sequence: CASSLGTNYGYTF.

The V call is TRBV11-2, the J call TRBJ2-1, with D possibly being TRBD1 (5 bases). The V gene lost 5 bases and the J gene lost 5 bases, with 19 bases spanning the gap. Per the germline V gene, CDR1 is SGHAT and CDR2 is FQNNGV. The CDR3 consists of 16 residues. As DNA, the CDR3 is TGTGCCAGCAGCACCCAGCAGGGCATAGGGGACAATGAGCAGTTCTTC. Translation gives CASSTQQGIGDNEQFF.

This chain uses TRBV28 with TRBJ1-1; 9 bases match TRBD1. This CDR3 is 18 amino acids long. The V and J ends lost 2 bases and 7 bases, in that order; junction bases with no gene match: 17. Germline values: CDR1 MDHEN, CDR2 SYDVKM. The CDR3 loop is CASSLNLGTGGKRGEAFF. The CDR3, as DNA: TGTGCCAGCAGTTTAAACTTAGGAACAGGGGGCAAGAGGGGTGAAGCTTTCTTT.

This clone was seen a few times. The chain links TRBV7-8 to TRBJ2-7; 9 bases align to TRBD1. Germline V gene lookup returns CDR1 SGHVS and CDR2 FQNEAQ. V gave up 5 bases and J gave up 3 bases; unmatched junction bases: 2. CDR3 size: 13 residues. The CDR3 bases are TGTGCCAGCAGCCGGGACAGGGACTACGAGCAGTACTTC. Translation gives CASSRDRDYEQYF.

The genes are TRBV18 and TRBJ1-2, with a weak D call TRBD1 (5 bases). Germline-derived CDR1 and CDR2 are KGHSH and LQKENI. The CDR3 sequence is 13 residues long. The V end lost 6 bases, the J end lost 2 bases, and 10 bases lay between the germline ends. CDR3 coding DNA: TGTGCCAGCTCTCAACAGGACAACTATGGCTACACCTTC. Protein product: CASSQQDNYGYTF.

This clone was seen only a few times. Other DNA sequences within the sample encode an identical CDR3. The chain combines TRBV9 with TRBJ2-7, with 7 bases lining up with TRBD2. Germline CDR1 and CDR2: SGDLS and YYNGEE. After removal of 0 bases from V and 3 bases from J, the junction contained 3 bases not matched to a gene. CDR3 length equals 14 residues. The CDR3 reads CASSVAPSGYEQYF. The CDR3 DNA follows: TGTGCCAGCAGCGTAGCGCCTAGCGGCTACGAGCAGTACTTC.

This clone was seen ten or more times. The J gene is TRBJ1-1, the V gene TRBV5-1; D unresolved. Trimming shortened V by 4 bases and J by 6 bases, and 13 bases separated the two germline ends. Germline V gene data show CDR1 as SGHRS and CDR2 as YFSETQ. The CDR3 sequence is 13 residues long. The CDR3 DNA follows: TGCGCCAGCAGCATTACGGTAACGGCTGAAGCTTTCTTT. Amino acid sequence: CASSITVTAEAFF.

The chain joins TRBV18 to TRBJ1-2; unclear D gene. Germline values: CDR1 KGHSH, CDR2 LQKENI. V lost 6 bases to trimming and J lost 7 bases, with 21 bases between them. There are 15 residues in the CDR3. CDR3 amino acids: CASSPPGLGDSGYTF. The CDR3, as DNA: TGTGCCAGCTCTCCCCCGGGCCTCGGGGATAGTGGCTACACCTTC.

This clone was recorded a few times. V is TRBV19 and J is TRBJ2-3; 10 nucleotides line up with TRBD2. The germline V gene has CDR1 LNHDA and CDR2 SQIVND (reference sequence). V shed 3 bases, J shed 1 base, and the junction held 7 bases outside the gene matches. The CDR3 covers 17 residues. The CDR3 sequence: CASSIQSLAGGTDTQYF. The CDR3 DNA is TGTGCCAGTAGTATCCAAAGTCTAGCGGGGGGCACAGATACGCAGTATTTT.

The rearrangement links TRBV9 to TRBJ1-3; D gene uncertain. This CDR3 contains 16 residues. V lost 0 bases and J 1 base, leaving 11 bases between the germline ends. CDR1 is SGDLS and CDR2 is YYNGEE in the germline V gene. Here the CDR3 reads CASSVDPGKSGNTIYF. CDR3 in DNA: TGTGCCAGCAGCGTAGACCCGGGGAAGTCTGGAAACACCATATATTTT.